This T cell receptor (beta chain) was observed in a study of human thymus T cells. Samples came from healthy Finnish infants during open corrective cardiac surgery. The CDR3 spans 13 residues. The J segment lost 2 bases and the V segment lost 5 bases, leaving 2 bases of the junction unmatched. Germline V CDR1 and CDR2: SGHRS, YFSETQ. Sequencing was performed with immunoSEQ multiplex PCR; in TCRdb, only in-frame clones are kept and a portion is missing. The sample contains some 40,000 clones, 94% of which appear only once. This clonotype was sampled from a boy in the first two years of life with a congenital heart defect but otherwise immunologically healthy. The specimen sequenced was blood. V gene TRBV5-1 combines with J gene TRBJ1-2, with 8 bases identical to TRBD1. CDR3 bases: TGCGCCAGCAGTCCAGGGGGCAACTATGGCTACACCTTC. Translated, it gives CASSPGGNYGYTF.